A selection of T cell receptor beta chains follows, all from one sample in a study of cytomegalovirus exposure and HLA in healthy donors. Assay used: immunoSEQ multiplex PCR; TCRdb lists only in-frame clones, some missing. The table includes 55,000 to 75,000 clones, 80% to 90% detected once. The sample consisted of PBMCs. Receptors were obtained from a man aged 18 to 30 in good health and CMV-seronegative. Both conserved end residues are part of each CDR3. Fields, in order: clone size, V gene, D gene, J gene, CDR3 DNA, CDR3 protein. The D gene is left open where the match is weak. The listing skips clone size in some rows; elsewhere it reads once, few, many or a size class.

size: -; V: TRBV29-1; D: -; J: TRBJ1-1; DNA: TGCAGCGTTGGACGGACCCGTGGGGAGGGAGACACTGAAGCTTTCTTT; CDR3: CSVGRTRGEGDTEAFF
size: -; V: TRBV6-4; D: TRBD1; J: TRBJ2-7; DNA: TGTGCCAGCAGTGACTACAGGGGAGAGTACGAGCAGTACTTC; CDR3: CASSDYRGEYEQYF
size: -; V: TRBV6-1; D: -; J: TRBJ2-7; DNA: TGTGCCAGCAGTGCTAACAGGGTGGGAGAGCAGTACTTC; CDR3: CASSANRVGEQYF
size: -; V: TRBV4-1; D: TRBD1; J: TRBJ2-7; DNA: TGCGCCAGCAGCCAAGAGGGGGTTCGGGACAGATCCTACGAGCAGTACTTC; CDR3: CASSQEGVRDRSYEQYF
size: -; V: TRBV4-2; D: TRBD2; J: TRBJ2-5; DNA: TGTGCCAGCAGCCAACCTTTGGGCGGGGGAGCGAGAGAGACCCAGTACTTC; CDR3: CASSQPLGGGARETQYF
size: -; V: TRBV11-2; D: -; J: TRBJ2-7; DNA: TGTGCCAGCAGCCCGATTCCCGGACAGCCCTACGAGCAGTACTTC; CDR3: CASSPIPGQPYEQYF
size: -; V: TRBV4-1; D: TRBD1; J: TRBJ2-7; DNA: TGCGCCAGCAGCCAAGGAGGGGGCCCGGGGAACGAGCAGTACTTC; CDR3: CASSQGGGPGNEQYF
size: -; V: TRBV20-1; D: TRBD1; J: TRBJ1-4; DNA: TGCAGTGCCCCAGGGGGTGAAAAACTGTTTTTT; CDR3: CSAPGGEKLFF
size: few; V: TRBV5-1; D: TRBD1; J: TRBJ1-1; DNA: TGCGCCAGCAGCTTGGTAGGACAGGGGGAGAACACTGAAGCTTTCTTT; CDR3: CASSLVGQGENTEAFF
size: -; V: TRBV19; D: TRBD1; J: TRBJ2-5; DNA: TGTGCCAGTACCTCTTCGGGACAGGGGTTTCGAGAGACCCAGTACTTC; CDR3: CASTSSGQGFRETQYF
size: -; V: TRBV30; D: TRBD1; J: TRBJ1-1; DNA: TGTGCCTCGATCGGACAGGGAAGATCTGAAGCTTTCTTT; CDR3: CASIGQGRSEAFF
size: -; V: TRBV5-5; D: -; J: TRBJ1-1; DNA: TGTGCCAGCAGCTTGGCCGCGGACACTGAAGCTTTCTTT; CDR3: CASSLAADTEAFF
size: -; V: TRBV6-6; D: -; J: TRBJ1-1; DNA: TGTGCCAGCAGTTACTCGGGGGGGGCGAACACTGAAGCTTTCTTT; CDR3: CASSYSGGANTEAFF
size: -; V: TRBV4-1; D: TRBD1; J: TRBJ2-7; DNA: TGCGCCAGCAGCCTGTCCGGGACAGGGGATCACGAGCAGTACTTC; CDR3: CASSLSGTGDHEQYF
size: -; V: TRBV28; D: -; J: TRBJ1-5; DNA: TGTGCCAGCAGTTTATCGAGCAATCAGCCCCAGCATTTT; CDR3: CASSLSSNQPQHF
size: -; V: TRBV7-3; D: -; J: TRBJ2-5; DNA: TGTGCCAGGGCGGGTGGGGAGACCCAGTACTTC; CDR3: CARAGGETQYF
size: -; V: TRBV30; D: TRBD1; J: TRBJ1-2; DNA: TGTGCCGGTAGGCTGAACAGGGGGACCTATGGCTACACCTTC; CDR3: CAGRLNRGTYGYTF
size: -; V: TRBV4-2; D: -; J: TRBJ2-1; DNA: TGTGCCAGCAGCCAGAGTTTCTCCGCGGGCAATGAGCAGTTCTTC; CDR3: CASSQSFSAGNEQFF
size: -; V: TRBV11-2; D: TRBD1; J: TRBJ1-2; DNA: TGTGCCAGCAGCTTAGCGGCAGGGGGAGGCTACACCTTC; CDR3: CASSLAAGGGYTF
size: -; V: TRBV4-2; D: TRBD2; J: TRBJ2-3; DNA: TGTGCCAGCAGCCAAGTTGGGGGGGGAAGGGATACGCAGTATTTT; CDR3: CASSQVGGGRDTQYF
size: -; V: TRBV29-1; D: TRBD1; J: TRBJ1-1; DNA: TGCAGCGATCTACAGGGGTCGTACACTGAAGCTTTCTTT; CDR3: CSDLQGSYTEAFF
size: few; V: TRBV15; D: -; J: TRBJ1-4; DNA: TGTGCCACCAGCAGTGCAGGGTCAGCTAATGAAAAACTGTTTTTT; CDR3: CATSSAGSANEKLFF
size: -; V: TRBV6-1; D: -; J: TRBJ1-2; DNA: TGTGCCAGCAGTGCAGTGACAGCTACCTATGGCTACACCTTC; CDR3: CASSAVTATYGYTF
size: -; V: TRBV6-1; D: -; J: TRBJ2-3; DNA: TGTGCCAGCACCTCGGCGGCAGATACGCAGTATTTT; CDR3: CASTSAADTQYF
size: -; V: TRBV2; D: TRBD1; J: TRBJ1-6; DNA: TGTGCCAGAGGACAGGGGGTGGGTAATTCACCCCTCCACTTT; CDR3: CARGQGVGNSPLHF
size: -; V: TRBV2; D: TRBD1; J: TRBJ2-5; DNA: TGTGCCAGCAGTCCACGGACAGGGAGGTCGGGAGAGACCCAGTACTTC; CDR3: CASSPRTGRSGETQYF
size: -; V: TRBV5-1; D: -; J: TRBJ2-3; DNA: TGCGCCAGCAGCTTTGGGCAAGCGGAGGGGGATACGCAGTATTTT; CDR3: CASSFGQAEGDTQYF
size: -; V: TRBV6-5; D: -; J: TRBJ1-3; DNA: TGTGCCAGCAGTTACCCCTCAAGCGTCTCTGGAAACACCATATATTTT; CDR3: CASSYPSSVSGNTIYF